The 9 T cell receptor beta chains presented below share a single source sample, sequenced in a study of regulatory dendritic cells for organ transplantation. Profiled with immunoSEQ multiplex PCR; TCRdb holds only in-frame clones, not every one. The sample shows under 40,000 clones, 90% to 95% of them seen only once. Sequenced: naive CD8+ T cells from blood. The subset here: CD45RA+ naive T cells. All receptors derive from a human donor in good health.

In the case of this clone: A read error may account for a junction end that differs from germline. The rearrangement joins TRBV5-1 to TRBJ1-1; D possibly corresponds to TRBD1 (6 bases). CDR3 length equals 15 residues. The germline V gene has CDR1 SGHRS and CDR2 YFSETQ. The CDR3 nucleotides are TGTGCCAGCAGCCCAGGACAGCTCCGAGGGACTGAAGCTTTCTTT. Its translation: CASSPGQLRGTEAFF.

This sequence joins TRBV5-6 and TRBJ2-7; possibly TRBD2 for D (6 bases). CDR1 SGHDT and CDR2 YYEEEE come from the germline V gene. Trimming took off 0 bases at V and 3 bases at J, with 10 bases between the two ends. The CDR3 consists of 14 residues. The DNA of the CDR3 is TGTGCCAGCAGCTTGGCCGAGGGACTCTACGAGCAGTACTTC. Protein product: CASSLAEGLYEQYF. The whole variable domain, remainder taken from reference TRBV5-6 and TRBJ2-7, is DAGVTQSPTHLIKTRGQQVTLRCSPKSGHDTVSWYQQALGQGPQFIFQYYEEEERQRGNFPDRFSGHQFPNYSSELNVNALLLGDSALYLCASSLAEGLYEQYFGPGTRLTVT.

This rearrangement joins TRBV28 to TRBJ1-2, with 7 positions matching TRBD1. The germline V gene has CDR1 MDHEN and CDR2 SYDVKM. The J segment lost 8 bases and the V segment lost 8 bases, leaving 5 bases of the junction unmatched. This CDR3 contains 11 residues. DNA for the CDR3: TGTGCCAGCGCGACAGGGAAAGGCTACACCTTC. This codes for CASATGKGYTF.

This sequence joins TRBV27 and TRBJ2-1; D call uncertain. Trimming stripped 7 bases from V and 12 bases from J, with 13 bases between. CDR1 MNHEY and CDR2 SMNVEV come from the germline V gene (reference sequence). This CDR3 has 11 residues. CDR3 amino acids: CASMGMGRQFF. The CDR3 DNA reads TGTGCCAGCATGGGGATGGGTCGGCAGTTCTTC.

The V and J genes are TRBV4-2 and TRBJ2-2; D is perhaps TRBD1 or TRBD2 (5 bases each). The CDR3 covers 19 residues. V lost 2 bases, J lost 4 bases, and 23 bases lay in between. Germline CDR1 reads LGHNA; CDR2 reads YNFKEQ. Written as DNA, the CDR3 is TGTGCCAGCAGCCAAAACAGATGGGGACCGGATAGTGGCACCGGGGAGCTGTTTTTT. It codes for CASSQNRWGPDSGTGELFF.

J is TRBJ1-4 and V is TRBV7-9; 7 positions agree with TRBD1. Germline V gene data show CDR1 as SEHNR and CDR2 as FQNEAQ (reference sequence). The length of the CDR3 is 16 residues. With V trimmed by 5 bases and J by 8 bases, 14 bases remained unmatched. The DNA of the CDR3 is TGTGCCAGCAGCCTGCGGACAGGCACCTCAGGGGAAAAACTGTTTTTT. Amino acids: CASSLRTGTSGEKLFF.

This chain links TRBV27 with TRBJ2-5; TRBD1 matches 8 bases. The length of the CDR3 is 15 residues. The germline V gene encodes CDR1 MNHEY and CDR2 SMNVEV (reference sequence). The ends lost 3 bases at V and 2 bases at J; junction bases unmatched: 5. CDR3 amino acids: CASSLIYRGQETQYF. The CDR3 nucleotides read TGTGCCAGCAGTTTGATCTACAGGGGGCAAGAGACCCAGTACTTC.

This sequence joins TRBV4-1 and TRBJ2-7; D unclear. The V end was cut by 6 bases, the J end by 0 bases, with 6 bases between. This CDR3 spans 12 amino acids. CDR1 is MGHRA and CDR2 is YSYEKL in the germline V gene. CDR3 loop: CASRGSSYEQYF. DNA of the CDR3: TGCGCCAGCAGGGGCAGCTCCTACGAGCAGTACTTC.

The gene calls are TRBV11-2 and TRBJ2-7; D not resolved. V gave up 2 bases and J gave up 3 bases, with 17 bases separating them. Germline CDR1 and CDR2: SGHAT and FQNNGV. The CDR3 is 16 amino acids. CDR3 sequence reads: CASSLSRTVGFYEQYF. CDR3 DNA: TGTGCCAGCAGCTTAAGCCGTACAGTGGGTTTCTACGAGCAGTACTTC.